This passage covers 22 T cell receptor beta chains from one sample sequenced in a study of chemoradiotherapy in HPV16-positive cancers. The repertoire was sequenced with immunoSEQ multiplex PCR; TCRdb's copy has only in-frame clones and lacks some. The sample lists some 14,000 clones; roughly 70% were seen once. Sampling was carried out from a patient who underwent chemoradiotherapy. Receptor source: a human donor with HPV-associated anogenital cancer.

This clone was seen a few times. The rearrangement links TRBV10-3 to TRBJ1-1; 7 bases map to TRBD1. Trimming at V came to 10 bases and at J to 0 bases, leaving 5 bases not matched to a gene. Germline CDR1 ENHRY, CDR2 SYGVKD. This CDR3 is 13 amino acids long. In DNA, the CDR3 is TGTGCCACTACAGGGGCCTTGAACACTGAAGCTTTCTTT. Amino acids: CATTGALNTEAFF.

This chain uses TRBV11-2 with TRBJ1-1; no reliable D call. Per the germline V gene, CDR1 is SGHAT and CDR2 is FQNNGV. The germline V and J ends were trimmed by 6 bases and 1 base, with 9 bases remaining between them. This CDR3 spans 13 amino acids. This chain's CDR3 is CASSPVWNTEAFF. The CDR3 nucleotides are TGTGCCAGCAGTCCAGTATGGAACACTGAAGCTTTCTTT.

The genes are TRBV10-2 and TRBJ2-4; the D gene could be TRBD1 or TRBD2 (5 bases each). Germline V gene data show CDR1 as WSHSY and CDR2 as SAAADI. V gave up 0 bases and J gave up 8 bases, with 17 bases separating them. The CDR3 runs 16 residues. Written as DNA, the CDR3 is TGCGCCAGCAGTGAGTCTAGGGGTCTCCCCGGGGACATTCAGTACTTC. This encodes CASSESRGLPGDIQYF.

This sequence joins TRBV9 and TRBJ2-3; 7 bases align to TRBD2. The CDR3 consists of 16 residues. With V trimmed by 4 bases and J by 1 base, 9 bases remained unmatched. Germline-derived CDR1 and CDR2 are SGDLS and YYNGEE. The CDR3 region is CASSPTAGVGTDTQYF. The CDR3 DNA follows: TGTGCCAGCAGCCCCACGGCGGGGGTAGGCACAGATACGCAGTATTTT.

The V gene is TRBV6-5, the J gene TRBJ1-5, with 8 bases fitting TRBD1. Per the germline V gene, CDR1 is MNHEY and CDR2 is SVGAGI. This CDR3 contains 14 residues. With 4 bases clipped from V and 7 bases from J, the junction kept 6 bases outside the gene matches. The CDR3 DNA is TGTGCCAGCAGTTCCACGGACAGGGCACAGCCCCAGCATTTT. The encoded protein is CASSSTDRAQPQHF.

The V and J genes are TRBV29-1 and TRBJ1-2; D is uncertain. V was pared by 3 bases and J by 8 bases, with 16 bases between. Germline values: CDR1 SQVTM, CDR2 ANQGSEA. The length of the CDR3 is 13 residues. The CDR3 nucleotides are TGCAGCGTTGATGGGTTGGGATATCAAGGCTACACCTTC. The encoded protein is CSVDGLGYQGYTF.

This clone was counted a single time. The V gene is TRBV10-3, the J gene TRBJ2-1, with D tentatively TRBD1 or TRBD2 (5 bases each). Trimming pared 7 bases from V and 7 bases from J, leaving 17 bases between. From germline, CDR1 is ENHRY and CDR2 SYGVKD. The CDR3 totals 14 residues. CDR3 in amino acids: CAITSGRMRNEQFF. The CDR3 DNA follows: TGTGCCATCACCTCGGGACGGATGAGAAATGAGCAGTTCTTC.

This chain joins TRBV10-3 and TRBJ2-2; 8 nucleotides match TRBD1. The CDR3 is 14 amino acids. The V segment lost 6 bases and the J segment 2 bases; nucleotides outside the gene matches: 2. The germline CDR1 and CDR2 sequences are ENHRY and SYGVKD. As DNA, the CDR3 is TGTGCCATCAGGGGACAGGAAAACACCGGGGAGCTGTTTTTT. Amino acids: CAIRGQENTGELFF.

V usage is TRBV7-2 and J usage is TRBJ2-7; 9 bases are shared with TRBD1. The CDR3 is 15 residues long. CDR1 is SGHTA, CDR2 FQGNSA, per germline. The V gene end was trimmed by 3 bases and the J gene end by 4 bases; junction bases not matched to a gene: 7. The CDR3 nucleotides read TGTGCCAGCAGCTTTCAAGGGACAGGGTTATACGAGCAGTACTTC. It translates to CASSFQGTGLYEQYF.

The V gene is TRBV6-5, the J gene TRBJ1-1; 8 bases align to TRBD1. Germline values: CDR1 MNHEY, CDR2 SVGAGI. V shed 2 bases, J shed 3 bases, and the junction held 5 bases outside the gene matches. CDR3 length equals 15 residues. CDR3 protein: CASSYQGARDTEAFF. CDR3 nucleotides: TGTGCCAGCAGTTACCAGGGGGCGCGGGACACTGAAGCTTTCTTT.

The CDR3 sequence: CASSRAETQYF. The CDR3 DNA is TGTGCCAGCAGCAGAGCGGAGACCCAGTACTTC. The V call is TRBV13, the J call TRBJ2-5; D not certain. The germline V gene encodes CDR1 PRHDT and CDR2 FYEKMQ (reference sequence). CDR3 length: 11 residues. V lost 5 bases to trimming and J lost 5 bases, with 6 bases between them.

The chain has TRBV5-1 and TRBJ2-3; D is unresolved. The CDR3 is made up of 14 amino acids. Germline lookup yields CDR1 SGHRS and CDR2 YFSETQ. The V end lost 0 bases, the J end lost 4 bases, and 9 bases lay between the germline ends. CDR3 nucleotide sequence: TGCGCCAGCAGCTTGGCCGCCTTCCCAGATACGCAGTATTTT. This encodes CASSLAAFPDTQYF.

The rearrangement joins TRBV10-3 to TRBJ2-3, with D possibly being TRBD2 (6 bases). Germline-derived CDR1 and CDR2 are ENHRY and SYGVKD. The V and J ends lost 10 bases and 2 bases respectively, with 16 bases between them. The CDR3 spans 14 residues. The CDR3 nucleotides read TGTGCCAGTACCGTCCGGGGGTCCACAGATACGCAGTATTTT. Translated: CASTVRGSTDTQYF.

This sequence joins TRBV5-1 and TRBJ2-5; 7 bases are shared with TRBD1. V dropped 2 bases and J dropped 2; count of bases not matched to a gene: 6. The germline gives CDR1 SGHRS, CDR2 YFSETQ. The CDR3 contains 15 residues. In DNA form, the CDR3 reads TGCGCCAGCAGCTTCGGACAGGTTACGCAAGAGACCCAGTACTTC. Its protein product is CASSFGQVTQETQYF.

The chain recombines TRBV13 with TRBJ1-1; no reliable D call. CDR3 length: 12 amino acids. Per germline, CDR1 PRHDT and CDR2 FYEKMQ (reference sequence). V lost 3 bases and J lost 4, with 6 bases in between. The CDR3 protein is CASSFRFTEAFF. The CDR3 DNA follows: TGTGCCAGCAGCTTTCGGTTCACTGAAGCTTTCTTT.

This CDR3 reads CASSYSGALYYGYTF. In nucleotides, the CDR3 is TGTGCCAGCAGTTACTCCGGGGCTTTGTACTATGGCTACACCTTC. The genes are TRBV6-5 and TRBJ1-2, with a tentative D call TRBD1 (5 bases). Trimming removed 0 bases at V and 3 bases at J, with 11 bases between. The CDR3 is 15 amino acids. The germline V gene encodes CDR1 MNHEY and CDR2 SVGAGI.

The genes are TRBV7-9 and TRBJ1-2; D is possibly TRBD1 (6 bases). This CDR3 spans 13 amino acids. CDR1 and CDR2 from the germline V gene are SEHNR and FQNEAQ (reference sequence). Trimming cost V 5 bases and J 8 bases, with 15 bases left between them. CDR3 sequence (DNA): TGTGCCAGCAGCCCGCGGGGGCAGGGAGGCTACACCTTC. This translates into CASSPRGQGGYTF.

J is TRBJ1-1 and V is TRBV11-1, with D maybe TRBD1 (5 bases). This CDR3 is built from 15 residues. V lost 2 bases to trimming and J lost 1 base, with 11 bases between them. The germline gives CDR1 SGHAT, CDR2 FQDESV (reference sequence). The CDR3 DNA sequence: TGTGCCAGCAGCTTATACAGGACTACGAACACTGAAGCTTTCTTT. Encoded protein: CASSLYRTTNTEAFF. Combining the CDR3 with reference TRBV11-1 and TRBJ1-1 gives the whole variable domain EAEVAQSPRYKITEKSQAVAFWCDPISGHATLYWYRQILGQGPELLVQFQDESVVDDSQLPKDRFSAERLKGVDSTLKIQPAELGDSAMYLCASSLYRTTNTEAFFGQGTRLTVV.

The chain's CDR3 is CASSRTGQDGYTF. The CDR3, as DNA: TGTGCCAGCAGCAGGACGGGCCAGGATGGCTACACCTTC. The genes are TRBV28 and TRBJ1-2; D is unresolved. CDR3 length equals 13 residues. In germline, CDR1 is MDHEN, CDR2 SYDVKM. The germline V and J ends were trimmed by 6 bases and 6 bases, with 14 bases remaining between them.

The chain uses TRBV2 and TRBJ2-1; TRBD1 or TRBD2 may be the D gene (5 bases each). Looked up from germline, CDR1 is SNHLY and CDR2 is FYNNEI. The germline V and J ends were trimmed by 7 bases and 7 bases, with 17 bases remaining between them. The CDR3 totals 14 residues. The CDR3 loop reads CASTGTTLGNEQFF. The CDR3 DNA reads as TGTGCCAGCACTGGGACCACCCTTGGGAATGAGCAGTTCTTC.

The chain combines TRBV9 with TRBJ2-1; 10 bases fit TRBD2. Trimming cost V 3 bases and J 6 bases; bases outside gene matches: 6. This CDR3 has 15 residues. The germline gives CDR1 SGDLS, CDR2 YYNGEE. CDR3 nucleotide sequence: TGTGCCAGCAGCGCCAGCGGGGGGGCGTTCAATGAGCAGTTCTTC. This sequence encodes CASSASGGAFNEQFF.

By share of the sample, this clone is medium-sized. J is TRBJ1-1 and V is TRBV4-1, with 7 bases that match TRBD1. V dropped 3 bases and J dropped 7; count of bases not matched to a gene: 5. This CDR3 is built from 13 residues. From germline, CDR1 is MGHRA and CDR2 YSYEKL. The CDR3 is CASSHLGDSEAFF. The CDR3 DNA follows: TGCGCCAGCAGCCACCTCGGGGACAGTGAAGCTTTCTTT.